The 5 T cell receptor beta chains given below trace back to one sample, sequenced in a study of Graves' ophthalmopathy and Graves' hyperthyroidism. Amplified material comprised TCR beta CDR3 regions derived from RNA transcripts. Scientists carried out first-round RT-PCR using HTBI primers and then a second-round multiplex PCR. MiXCR, applied by TCRdb to the multiplex PCR reads, yields one record per CDR3 protein. The table includes 300,000 to 450,000 distinct CDR3 sequences, 15% to 20% detected once. Sequenced sample: peripheral blood. The source is an adult woman with stable Graves' hyperthyroidism.

This clonotype was observed many times. The chain recombines TRBV6-5 with TRBJ2-7; D uncertain. CDR1 is MNHEY and CDR2 is SVGAGI in the germline V gene. Deletions cut 9 bases from V and 1 base from J, with 10 bases between. This CDR3 is 12 amino acids long. In DNA form, the CDR3 reads TGTGCCAGGGATCCGGGTTCCTACGAGCAGTACTTC. Translating gives CARDPGSYEQYF.

This clonotype was seen ten or more times. J is TRBJ2-2 and V is TRBV28; D is perhaps TRBD2 (6 bases). Deletions cut 5 bases from V and 8 bases from J, with 21 bases between. This CDR3 is 16 amino acids long. Germline V lookup: CDR1 MDHEN, CDR2 SYDVKM. CDR3 sequence reads: CASSPRALARVGELFF. The DNA for the CDR3 is TGTGCCAGCAGTCCAAGGGCGCTAGCGAGAGTGGGGGAGCTGTTTTTT.

This clonotype was seen many times. The gene calls are TRBV6-1 and TRBJ1-5; TRBD1 might be the D (6 bases). This CDR3 region has 14 residues. Deletions cut 6 bases from V and 4 bases from J, with 13 bases between. Germline V CDR1 and CDR2: MNHNS, SASEGT. The CDR3 region has the DNA TGTGCCAGCAGCCAAGGGGGGGGAAATCAGCCCCAGCATTTT. It specifies CASSQGGGNQPQHF.

This clonotype was counted ten times or more. The rearrangement joins TRBV27 to TRBJ1-1; the D gene is possibly TRBD1 (6 bases). The CDR3 consists of 15 residues. The V gene lost 3 bases and the J gene lost 1 base, with 12 bases spanning the gap. CDR1 is MNHEY, CDR2 SMNVEV, per germline (reference sequence). The CDR3 sequence: CASSLSTDRNTEAFF. The DNA for the CDR3 is TGTGCCAGCAGTTTGTCCACGGACAGGAACACTGAAGCTTTCTTT.

This clonotype has more than one count but fewer than ten. The J gene is TRBJ2-7, the V gene TRBV9; D possibly corresponds to TRBD1 (6 bases). The CDR3 spans 16 residues. V gave up 0 bases and J gave up 5 bases, with 18 bases separating them. The germline gives CDR1 SGDLS, CDR2 YYNGEE. The CDR3 is CASSVANRAGVDEQYF. The CDR3 region has the DNA TGTGCCAGCAGCGTAGCGAATCGGGCAGGGGTCGACGAGCAGTACTTC.